A single sample gave rise to the 3 T cell receptor beta chains below, sequenced in a study of neurological immune-mediated disorders. TCRdb re-analysed the 5' RACE reads in MiXCR, keeping a single row per CDR3 protein. The data contain about 46,000 distinct CDR3 sequences, approximately 4.5% of them singletons. What was sequenced was PBMCs. The origin of the receptors is a woman between 55 and 75 years old with multiple sclerosis.

This clonotype has a handful of counts. The rearrangement links TRBV20-1 to TRBJ2-3, with 11 bases that match TRBD2. V shed 5 bases, J shed 1 base, and the junction held 8 bases outside the gene matches. The CDR3 is 16 amino acids. Per the germline V gene, CDR1 is DFQATT and CDR2 is SNEGSKA (reference sequence). The CDR3 here is CSAQGTSGRRTDTQYF. In nucleotides, the CDR3 is TGCAGTGCTCAAGGGACTAGCGGAAGGCGCACAGATACGCAGTATTTT.

The J gene is TRBJ2-1, the V gene TRBV6-5; either TRBD1 or TRBD2 may fit D (5 bases each). With 0 bases removed from V and 5 bases from J, the gap between germline ends came to 11 bases. This CDR3 is 15 amino acids long. Germline V gene lookup returns CDR1 MNHEY and CDR2 SVGAGI. DNA for the CDR3: TGTGCCAGCAGTTACTCGGGTGAGGGGAACAATGAGCAGTTCTTC. The encoded protein is CASSYSGEGNNEQFF.

This clonotype was picked up many times. J is TRBJ1-4 and V is TRBV2; 8 bases agree with TRBD1. With V trimmed by 3 bases and J by 0 bases, 6 bases remained unmatched. Germline V gives CDR1 SNHLY, CDR2 FYNNEI. The CDR3 covers 17 residues. CDR3 coding DNA: TGTGCCAGCAGTGACCTTAGACAGGGGTCAACTAATGAAAAACTGTTTTTT. Encoded protein: CASSDLRQGSTNEKLFF.